This T cell receptor beta chain derives from a study of T cells in Graves' hyperthyroidism and ophthalmopathy. CDR3 length: 17 amino acids. In germline, CDR1 is DFQATT, CDR2 SNEGSKA (reference sequence). V dropped 1 base and J dropped 1 base, with 18 bases sitting between them. RNA transcripts provided the source from which TCR beta CDR3 regions were amplified. Using the HTBI primer set, a first-round RT-PCR was run on the TCR CDR3. TCRdb processed the multiplex PCR reads anew with MiXCR; each CDR3 protein has one entry. The data contain 300,000 to 500,000 distinct CDR3 sequences, roughly 13% of them singletons. This clonotype was recorded at least ten times.

The receptor was derived from a man in his fifties or sixties with Graves' ophthalmopathy. Sequenced input: blood. The rearrangement links TRBV20-1 to TRBJ2-3; D is perhaps TRBD1 or TRBD2 (7 bases each). The DNA of the CDR3 is TGCAGTGCTAGAGTGGGGGGGAGACAGGGTGGCACAGATACGCAGTATTTT. This translates into CSARVGGRQGGTDTQYF.